The entry that follows covers one TCR beta chain sequence. Germline CDR1 SQVTM, CDR2 ANQGSEA. Unmatched junction bases numbered 8, after V lost 3 bases and J lost 5 bases. CDR3 size: 14 residues. The data stem from a study of blood T cell repertoires in COVID-19. Study background: Samples representing acute and convalescent COVID-19 were sourced from the United States, Italy and Spain. Sample material is recorded as cDNA or gDNA derived from T cells, B-cell-depleted T cells, or PBMCs.

Patients from Seattle were sampled longitudinally, starting during active infection. In the original processing: Nucleated cell number was recorded as an estimate derived from reference gene primer amplification. This table comes from immunoSEQ multiplex PCR, and its TCRdb copy is limited to in-frame clones, with some not included. That table furnishes V, J and clone size, whereas the DNA furnished D and trimming. Of 220,000 or so clones in the sample, around 86% were seen once. The origin of this receptor is a woman in her 50s with COVID-19, enrolled during active disease. Sequencing was done on a sample of peripheral blood. This chain joins TRBV29-1 and TRBJ2-5; the match to TRBD2 covers 8 bases. Written as DNA, the CDR3 is TGCAGCGTTGACTTCGGGGGGGCTAGTGAGACCCAGTACTTC. It encodes CSVDFGGASETQYF.